The 20 T cell receptor beta chains below were found in one sample sequenced in a study of post-analysis software for immune sequencing data. Unique-molecular-identifier-tagged TCR beta cDNA libraries were used. TCRdb re-called the PCR reads with MiXCR, one entry per CDR3 protein. This table holds a few hundred thousand distinct CDR3 sequences, around a third found once. Study results and limitations: In patients, about 5 TRBV segments were more frequent than in controls, with TRBV5-6, TRBV5-1 and TRBV20-1 among them.

The antigens these receptors bind are not known. Input material: blood. These receptor sequences come from a girl aged 2 to 17 with multiple sclerosis.

On this clonotype itself: One end of the junction fails to match germline, which may point to a read error. J is TRBJ1-2 and V is TRBV6-1; no firm D call. Per germline, CDR1 MNHNS and CDR2 SASEGT. There are 13 residues in the CDR3. This CDR3 is CASSEAMNYGCTF. DNA of the CDR3: TGTGCCAGCAGTGAAGCGATGAACTATGGCTGCACCTTC.

This clonotype was detected only a few times. V gene TRBV12-3 or TRBV12-4 combines with J gene TRBJ2-1; 9 bases fit TRBD2. J was trimmed by 5 bases and V by 2 bases; bases with no gene match: 4. The CDR3 has 15 amino acids. Here the CDR3 reads CASSLKAGGNNEQFF. As DNA, the CDR3 is TGTGCCAGCAGTTTAAAAGCGGGGGGTAACAATGAGCAGTTCTTC.

The table lists this clonotype with a few counts. The chain combines TRBV10-3 with TRBJ2-7, with D perhaps TRBD2 (6 bases). The last part of the DNA fits TRBJ2-5 better; the J call may be wrong. This CDR3 is built from 13 residues. Germline loops: CDR1 ENHRY, CDR2 SYGVKD. CDR3 residues: CAVSELAAETQYF. CDR3 nucleotides: TGTGCCGTAAGCGAACTAGCTGCGGAGACCCAGTACTTC.

The chain recombines TRBV25-1 with TRBJ1-1, with no clear D. Germline V gives CDR1 MGHDK, CDR2 SYGVNS. V dropped 3 bases and J dropped 7 bases, with 12 bases sitting between them. This CDR3 spans 13 amino acids. CDR3 bases: TGTGCCAGCAGTGAGATGGGCAGGCTTGAAGCTTTCTTT. Its protein is CASSEMGRLEAFF.

The chain uses TRBV5-1 and TRBJ1-1; D is uncertain. The CDR3 extends over 13 amino acids. Germline V CDR1 and CDR2: SGHRS, YFSETQ. The germline V and J ends were trimmed by 7 bases and 0 bases, with 10 bases remaining between them. CDR3 sequence (DNA): TGCGCCAGCGGGTCCTTGATGAACACTGAAGCTTTCTTT. As protein: CASGSLMNTEAFF. The complete variable domain, with remaining parts taken from reference TRBV5-1 and TRBJ1-1, reads KAGVTQTPRYLIKTRGQQVTLSCSPISGHRSVSWYQQTPGQGLQFLFEYFSETQRNKGNFPGRFSGRQFSNSRSEMNVSTLELGDSALYLCASGSLMNTEAFFGQGTRLTVV.

The V call is TRBV18, the J call TRBJ2-7; 9 bases line up with TRBD2. V shed 1 base and J 2 bases; nucleotides not matched to a gene: 12. The CDR3 spans 18 residues. The V gene's germline CDR1 is KGHSH and CDR2 LQKENI. Here the CDR3 DNA reads TGTGCCAGCTCACCACGAAGGGCAGCGGGGGGTCGCACCTACGAGCAGTACTTC. It yields the protein CASSPRRAAGGRTYEQYF.

This clonotype has a handful of counts. This chain links TRBV12-3 or TRBV12-4 with TRBJ2-5; D is possibly TRBD1 or TRBD2 (5 bases each). The CDR3 loop spans 15 amino acids. The germline V and J ends were trimmed by 6 bases and 3 bases, with 17 bases remaining between them. The CDR3 reads CASRSVGETKETQYF. CDR3 nucleotides: TGTGCCAGCAGATCGGTGGGGGAAACTAAAGAGACCCAGTACTTC.

The genes are TRBV6-5 and TRBJ1-2; maybe TRBD1 (5 bases). This CDR3 contains 11 residues. Germline loops: CDR1 MNHEY, CDR2 SVGAGI. Trimming shortened V by 8 bases and J by 7 bases, and 11 bases separated the two germline ends. DNA for the CDR3: TGTGCCAGCTTCCAGGGTGGTGGCTACACCTTC. Protein sequence: CASFQGGGYTF.

This chain joins TRBV12-3 or TRBV12-4 and TRBJ1-1; a possible D gene is TRBD1 (5 bases). The CDR3 is made up of 13 amino acids. V was clipped by 5 bases and J by 11 bases, with 18 bases between them. The CDR3 loop is CASSLITRGEAFF. CDR3 in DNA: TGTGCCAGCAGTCTTATTACCCGGGGGGAGGCTTTCTTT.

The chain couples TRBV20-1 to TRBJ1-6; D possibly corresponds to TRBD1 (5 bases). V was cut by 4 bases and J by 7 bases, with 11 bases left in between. This CDR3 is 13 amino acids long. The germline gives CDR1 DFQATT, CDR2 SNEGSKA (reference sequence). CDR3 DNA: TGCAGTGCTACGGGACGGGGAAATTCACCCCTCCACTTT. Translating it yields CSATGRGNSPLHF.

In this sample, this clonotype turned up a few times. The chain uses TRBV12-3 or TRBV12-4 and TRBJ2-5; 8 positions agree with TRBD2. V shed 2 bases and J 1 base; nucleotides not matched to a gene: 6. The CDR3 contains 16 residues. CDR3 loop: CASSLFGGGSQETQYF. The CDR3 coding sequence is TGTGCCAGCAGTTTATTTGGCGGGGGGTCCCAAGAGACCCAGTACTTC.

The CDR3 DNA sequence: TGTGCCAGCAGTGAATTCACCCTAGCGGGGAATAAAGAGACCCAGTACTTC. It encodes CASSEFTLAGNKETQYF. This chain joins TRBV2 and TRBJ2-5; 9 nucleotides agree with TRBD2. CDR3 size: 17 residues. Germline loops: CDR1 SNHLY, CDR2 FYNNEI. V lost 2 bases and J lost 3; bases outside the gene matches: 10.

The chain carries TRBV28 and TRBJ2-5; no clear D. Germline V gene sequence: CDR1 MDHEN, CDR2 SYDVKM. V was trimmed by 4 bases and J by 1 base, leaving 13 bases between them. The length of the CDR3 is 15 residues. CDR3 in DNA: TGTGCCAGCAGTTCGAGGACCAGGACCCAAGAGACCCAGTACTTC. Translating gives CASSSRTRTQETQYF.

This clonotype was counted a few times. The J gene is TRBJ2-7, the V gene TRBV15, with D perhaps matching TRBD1 or TRBD2 (5 bases each). Germline lookup yields CDR1 LNHNV and CDR2 YYDKDF (reference sequence). V lost 4 bases and J 4 bases, leaving 11 bases between the germline ends. The CDR3 consists of 13 residues. Written as DNA, the CDR3 is TGTGCCACCAGCACCGGGACGGGATACGAGCAGTACTTC. As protein: CATSTGTGYEQYF.

This chain uses TRBV5-1 with TRBJ1-6; 9 bases map to TRBD1. The junction had 4 bases not matched to a gene; V was cut back by 3 bases and J by 6 bases. The CDR3 totals 15 residues. Germline V gene sequence: CDR1 SGHRS, CDR2 YFSETQ. The CDR3: CASSSQGQGNSPLHF. For the CDR3, the DNA is TGCGCCAGCAGCTCCCAGGGACAGGGTAATTCACCCCTCCACTTT.

This chain connects TRBV28 to TRBJ2-5; D is perhaps TRBD1 or TRBD2 (6 bases each). Trimming cost V 11 bases and J 3 bases, with 25 bases left between them. There are 16 residues in the CDR3. The germline V gene encodes CDR1 MDHEN and CDR2 SYDVKM. CDR3 sequence (DNA): TGTGCCCGAGAGAGGGGGGTTGGGGAAGAAGAAGAGACCCAGTACTTC. Its translation: CARERGVGEEEETQYF.

J is TRBJ2-5 and V is TRBV5-1, with D perhaps assigned TRBD1 or TRBD2 (6 bases each). V dropped 3 bases and J dropped 5 bases, with 23 bases sitting between them. The length of the CDR3 is 17 residues. The germline V gene encodes CDR1 SGHRS and CDR2 YFSETQ. CDR3 protein: CASSWPPSGVGGETQYF. CDR3 DNA: TGCGCCAGCAGCTGGCCCCCTTCGGGGGTAGGGGGGGAGACCCAGTACTTC.

The chain has TRBV7-3 and TRBJ2-5, with D perhaps matching TRBD1 (6 bases). Trimming took off 5 bases at V and 0 bases at J, with 13 bases between the two ends. The length of the CDR3 is 15 residues. CDR1 and CDR2 from the germline V gene are SGHTA and FQGTGA. The CDR3 nucleotides are TGTGCCAGCAGCCAACAGGGTCGGGACCAAGAGACCCAGTACTTC. It encodes CASSQQGRDQETQYF.

The chain combines TRBV5-1 with TRBJ1-6; D is ambiguous. V lost 4 bases to trimming and J lost 5 bases, with 16 bases between them. This CDR3 contains 16 residues. Germline CDR1 and CDR2: SGHRS and YFSETQ. DNA of the CDR3: TGCGCCAGCAGCCCCGACGGAGGAAGGAATAATTCACCCCTCCACTTT. It yields the protein CASSPDGGRNNSPLHF.

As concerns this clonotype: Possible read error: a much larger clone is one base away. The J gene is TRBJ2-1, the V gene TRBV29-1, with a weak D call TRBD1 (5 bases). The better agreement between TRBJ2-7 and the DNA end casts doubt on the J call. The CDR3 loop spans 13 amino acids. Germline CDR1 reads SQVTM; CDR2 reads ANQGSEA. CDR3 region: CSVDSSSYNEQYF. DNA of the CDR3: TGCAGCGTAGACAGTTCATCCTACAATGAGCAGTACTTC.